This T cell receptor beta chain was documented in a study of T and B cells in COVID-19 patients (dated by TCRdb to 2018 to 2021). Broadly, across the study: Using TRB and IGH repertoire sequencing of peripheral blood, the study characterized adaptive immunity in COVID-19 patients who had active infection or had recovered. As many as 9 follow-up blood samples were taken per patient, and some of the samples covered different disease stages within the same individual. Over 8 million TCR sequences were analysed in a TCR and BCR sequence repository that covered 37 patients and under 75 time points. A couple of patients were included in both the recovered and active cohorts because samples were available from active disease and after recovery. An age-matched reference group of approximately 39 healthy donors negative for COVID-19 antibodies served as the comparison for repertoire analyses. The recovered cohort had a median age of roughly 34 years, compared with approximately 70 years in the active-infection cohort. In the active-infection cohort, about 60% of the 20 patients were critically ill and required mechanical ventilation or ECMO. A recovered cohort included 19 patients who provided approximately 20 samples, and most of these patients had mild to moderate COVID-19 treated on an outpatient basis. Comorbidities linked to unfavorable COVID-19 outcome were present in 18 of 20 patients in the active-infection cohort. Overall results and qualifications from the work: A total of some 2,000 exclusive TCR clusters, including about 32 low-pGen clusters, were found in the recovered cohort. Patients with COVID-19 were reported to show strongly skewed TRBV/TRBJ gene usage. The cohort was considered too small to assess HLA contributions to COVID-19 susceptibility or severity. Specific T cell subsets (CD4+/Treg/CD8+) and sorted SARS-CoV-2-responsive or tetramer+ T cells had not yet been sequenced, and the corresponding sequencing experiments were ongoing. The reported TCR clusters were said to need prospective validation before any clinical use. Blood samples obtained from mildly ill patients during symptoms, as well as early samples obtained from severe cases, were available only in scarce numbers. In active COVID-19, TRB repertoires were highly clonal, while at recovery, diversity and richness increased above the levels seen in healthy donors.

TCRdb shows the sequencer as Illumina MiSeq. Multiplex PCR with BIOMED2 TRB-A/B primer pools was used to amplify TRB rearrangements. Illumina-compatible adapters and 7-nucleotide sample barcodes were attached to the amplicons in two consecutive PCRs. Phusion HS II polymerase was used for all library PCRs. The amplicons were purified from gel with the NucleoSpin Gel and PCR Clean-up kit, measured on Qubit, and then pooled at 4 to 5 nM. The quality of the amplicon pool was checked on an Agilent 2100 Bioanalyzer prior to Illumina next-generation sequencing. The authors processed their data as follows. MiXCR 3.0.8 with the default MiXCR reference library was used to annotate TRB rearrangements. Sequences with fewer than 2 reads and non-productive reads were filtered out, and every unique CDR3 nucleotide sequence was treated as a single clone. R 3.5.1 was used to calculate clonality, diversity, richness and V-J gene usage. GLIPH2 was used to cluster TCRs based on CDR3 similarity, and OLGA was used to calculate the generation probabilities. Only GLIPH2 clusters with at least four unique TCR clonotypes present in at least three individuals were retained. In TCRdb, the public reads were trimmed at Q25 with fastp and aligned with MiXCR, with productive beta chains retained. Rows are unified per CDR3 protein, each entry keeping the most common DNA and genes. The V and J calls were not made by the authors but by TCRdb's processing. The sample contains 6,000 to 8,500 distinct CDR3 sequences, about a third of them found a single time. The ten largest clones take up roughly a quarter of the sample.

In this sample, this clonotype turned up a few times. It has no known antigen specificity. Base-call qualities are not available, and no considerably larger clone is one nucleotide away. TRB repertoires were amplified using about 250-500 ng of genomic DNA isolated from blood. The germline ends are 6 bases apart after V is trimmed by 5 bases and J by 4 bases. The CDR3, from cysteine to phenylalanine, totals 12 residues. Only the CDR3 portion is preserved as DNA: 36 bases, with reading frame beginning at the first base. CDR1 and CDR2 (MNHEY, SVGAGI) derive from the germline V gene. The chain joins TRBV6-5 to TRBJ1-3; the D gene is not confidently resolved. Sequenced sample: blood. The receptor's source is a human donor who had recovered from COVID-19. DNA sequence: TGTGCCAGCAGTCCGAGGGGAAACACCATATATTTT. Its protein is CASSPRGNTIYF.